The 26 T cell receptor beta chains below were found in one sample sequenced in a study of cytomegalovirus exposure and HLA in healthy donors. With 60 Vbeta and 13 Jbeta primers, the PCR was carried out. TCRdb keeps only in-frame clones here, not all; method: immunoSEQ multiplex PCR. The sample lists some 120,000 clones, 81% occurring once. The material sequenced was PBMCs. All receptors come from a man aged 18 to 29 in good health and CMV-seropositive.

A few counts support this clone. The rearrangement links TRBV11-2 to TRBJ2-3, with TRBD2 matching 9 bases. The ends lost 3 bases at V and 5 bases at J; junction bases unmatched: 9. The CDR3 loop spans 16 amino acids. Germline V gene sequence: CDR1 SGHAT, CDR2 FQNNGV. CDR3 amino acids: CASSFSASGDGDTQYF. As DNA, the CDR3 is TGTGCCAGCAGCTTCTCGGCTAGCGGGGATGGAGATACGCAGTATTTT. The full variable domain, completed using reference TRBV11-2 and TRBJ2-3, is EAGVAQSPRYKIIEKRQSVAFWCNPISGHATLYWYQQILGQGPKLLIQFQNNGVVDDSQLPKDRFSAERLKGVDSTLKIQPAKLEDSAVYLCASSFSASGDGDTQYFGPGTRLTVL.

A few counts support this clone. The chain couples TRBV19 to TRBJ1-1; 9 bases are shared with TRBD1. Germline V lookup: CDR1 LNHDA, CDR2 SQIVND (reference sequence). This CDR3 spans 13 amino acids. Trimming at V came to 8 bases and at J to 2 bases, leaving 3 bases not matched to a gene. The CDR3 coding sequence is TGTGCCAGTGAGGGACAGGGTAACACTGAAGCTTTCTTT. Residues: CASEGQGNTEAFF.

The chain uses TRBV27 and TRBJ2-7; 9 bases fit TRBD1. Germline-derived CDR1 and CDR2 are MNHEY and SMNVEV (reference sequence). Germline trimming cut 10 bases from V and 1 base from J; bases unmatched to any gene: 8. The CDR3 consists of 14 residues. CDR3 amino acids: CATSPGTGSYEQYF. The CDR3 nucleotides are TGTGCCACCTCACCCGGGACAGGGTCCTACGAGCAGTACTTC.

The chain has TRBV5-6 and TRBJ2-2; 9 bases align to TRBD1. The CDR3 runs to 15 residues. Losses at the gene ends were 3 bases for V and 4 bases for J; bases not matched to a gene: 4. Germline-derived CDR1 and CDR2 are SGHDT and YYEEEE. CDR3 sequence: CASSSTGGSTGELFF. In DNA, the CDR3 is TGTGCCAGCAGCTCCACAGGGGGCAGCACCGGGGAGCTGTTTTTT.

The chain employs TRBV19 and TRBJ2-7, with 7 positions matching TRBD1. V lost 4 bases, J lost 0 bases, and 6 bases stayed unmatched. The CDR3 totals 15 residues. Germline values: CDR1 LNHDA, CDR2 SQIVND (reference sequence). The CDR3 loop is CASSRTGDGSYEQYF. The CDR3 DNA sequence: TGTGCCAGTAGTAGAACAGGGGATGGCTCCTACGAGCAGTACTTC.

The chain employs TRBV5-1 and TRBJ2-7; the match to TRBD1 covers 9 bases. Per the germline V gene, CDR1 is SGHRS and CDR2 is YFSETQ. The CDR3 is 17 residues long. V lost 2 bases, J lost 2 bases, and 11 bases stayed unmatched. For the CDR3, the DNA is TGCGCCAGCAGCTTTTCGACAGGGGGGCCGGAGGCCTACGAGCAGTACTTC. Translated: CASSFSTGGPEAYEQYF.

V and J are TRBV6-6 and TRBJ1-4; 8 nucleotides line up with TRBD1. The CDR3 contains 13 residues. In germline, CDR1 is MNHNY, CDR2 SVGAGI (reference sequence). J was trimmed by 10 bases and V by 6 bases; bases with no gene match: 7. As DNA, the CDR3 is TGTGCCAGCAGCGGTTCCGGGACAGGAAAACTGTTTTTT. It translates to CASSGSGTGKLFF.

The V call is TRBV9, the J call TRBJ2-3; possible D gene TRBD2, 5 bases. This CDR3 has 15 amino acids. V lost 0 bases and J 0 bases, leaving 8 bases between the germline ends. Germline V gene data show CDR1 as SGDLS and CDR2 as YYNGEE. The CDR3, as DNA: TGTGCCAGCAGCGTAGGTCTAGCTAGCACAGATACGCAGTATTTT. Translating gives CASSVGLASTDTQYF.

The CDR3 bases are TGTGCCAGTAGTATAGCGGGGGGATTCACCAATGAGCAGTTCTTC. As protein: CASSIAGGFTNEQFF. The chain links TRBV19 to TRBJ2-1, with TRBD2 matching over 7 bases. CDR1 and CDR2 (germline): LNHDA, SQIVND (reference sequence). V was pared by 1 base and J by 6 bases, with 6 bases of the junction left unmatched. The CDR3 totals 15 residues.

This sequence joins TRBV6-5 and TRBJ2-7; a possible D gene is TRBD1 (5 bases). Trimming removed 4 bases from V and 0 bases from J, with 13 bases in between. The CDR3 is 15 amino acids. Germline loops: CDR1 MNHEY, CDR2 SVGAGI. CDR3 amino acids: CASSFGQGFSYEQYF. CDR3 sequence (DNA): TGTGCCAGCAGTTTTGGGCAGGGCTTCTCCTACGAGCAGTACTTC.

This rearrangement joins TRBV7-8 to TRBJ1-1; the D gene is possibly TRBD1 (5 bases). This CDR3 spans 15 amino acids. Germline assignment: CDR1 SGHVS and CDR2 FQNEAQ. The ends were cut back, 5 bases at V and 3 bases at J, with 16 bases in the middle. The chain's CDR3 is CASSLPPGTHTEAFF. The CDR3 coding sequence is TGTGCCAGCAGCCTCCCCCCGGGGACTCACACTGAAGCTTTCTTT. Looking up the rest from reference TRBV7-8 and TRBJ1-1 gives the full variable domain: GAGVSQSPRYKVAKRGQDVALRCDPISGHVSLFWYQQALGQGPEFLTYFQNEAQLDKSGLPSDRFFAERPEGSVSTLKIQRTQQEDSAVYLCASSLPPGTHTEAFFGQGTRLTVV.

The V call is TRBV7-2, the J call TRBJ1-6; no clear D gene. Trimming stripped 3 bases from V and 5 bases from J, with 11 bases between. This CDR3 is 15 amino acids long. Germline CDR1 reads SGHTA; CDR2 reads FQGNSA. CDR3 amino acids: CASSLSVSNNSPLHF. The CDR3 DNA follows: TGTGCCAGCAGCTTGTCTGTCAGTAATAATTCACCCCTCCACTTT.

This clone was seen more than once but under ten times. The gene calls are TRBV7-9 and TRBJ2-2; 13 positions match TRBD2. Germline assignment: CDR1 SEHNR and CDR2 FQNEAQ (reference sequence). Trimming took 3 bases from V and 4 from J; bases not matched to a gene: 5. The CDR3 sequence is 17 residues long. The CDR3 bases are TGTGCCAGCAGCTTGGGGACTAGCGGGACGGGCACCGGGGAGCTGTTTTTT. The encoded protein is CASSLGTSGTGTGELFF.

The chain combines TRBV12-5 with TRBJ1-6; no reliable D call. Trimming shortened V by 5 bases and J by 8 bases, and 10 bases separated the two germline ends. The CDR3 consists of 13 residues. Germline lookup yields CDR1 LGHNT and CDR2 FRNRAP. The CDR3 sequence is CASGVREDSPLHF. The CDR3 DNA reads TGTGCTAGTGGTGTGCGTGAAGATTCACCCCTCCACTTT.

This clone was seen a single time. The chain carries TRBV7-9 and TRBJ1-1; D unresolved. V lost 1 base, J lost 11 bases, and 14 bases lay in between. The CDR3 length is 13 residues. Germline V gene lookup returns CDR1 SEHNR and CDR2 FQNEAQ (reference sequence). Here the CDR3 reads CASSLGGSRHAFF. The CDR3 coding sequence is TGTGCCAGCAGCTTAGGTGGGAGCCGACACGCTTTCTTT.

The rearrangement joins TRBV10-3 to TRBJ2-7; 8 nucleotides line up with TRBD2. Germline V gene data show CDR1 as ENHRY and CDR2 as SYGVKD. Losses at the gene ends were 6 bases for V and 2 bases for J; bases not matched to a gene: 6. The CDR3 covers 14 residues. The CDR3 sequence: CAIRDAGGTYEQYF. CDR3 bases: TGTGCCATCAGAGATGCGGGAGGAACCTACGAGCAGTACTTC.

This sequence joins TRBV19 and TRBJ1-2; D uncertain. The V gene lost 4 bases and the J gene lost 5 bases, with 17 bases spanning the gap. CDR3 length: 15 amino acids. Germline CDR1 LNHDA, CDR2 SQIVND (reference sequence). The CDR3 region is CASSTGPPREYGYTF. CDR3 in DNA: TGTGCCAGTAGTACAGGACCTCCAAGGGAGTATGGCTACACCTTC.

This clone was recorded only once. The chain employs TRBV5-1 and TRBJ2-5, with TRBD2 identical over 16 bases. The CDR3 runs 17 residues. Per germline, CDR1 SGHRS and CDR2 YFSETQ. J lost 2 bases, V lost 5 bases, and 6 bases had no gene match. CDR3 nucleotides: TGCGCCAGCAGGGGGACTAGCGGGAGGGAAATACAAGAGACCCAGTACTTC. Translating it yields CASRGTSGREIQETQYF.

The chain joins TRBV5-1 to TRBJ2-5; D is possibly TRBD2 (6 bases). TRBJ2-7 explains the end of the DNA better; the J call may be wrong. There are 16 residues in the CDR3. Germline V gene data show CDR1 as SGHRS and CDR2 as YFSETQ. The CDR3 sequence is CASSLVTGAWAYEQYF. The CDR3 nucleotides are TGCGCCAGCAGCTTGGTTACGGGAGCATGGGCCTACGAGCAGTACTTC.

The CDR3 loop reads CASSPRVSGGLGYTF. As DNA, the CDR3 is TGTGCCAGCTCACCAAGGGTGTCAGGGGGACTCGGCTACACCTTC. This chain uses TRBV18 with TRBJ1-2; 7 bases map to TRBD1. CDR1 and CDR2 from the germline V gene are KGHSH and LQKENI. V gave up 2 bases and J gave up 8 bases; unmatched junction bases: 11. CDR3 size: 15 residues.

The rearrangement links TRBV6-6 to TRBJ2-7; no firm D call. The CDR3 contains 11 residues. Between the trimmed V and J ends, which lost 6 bases and 1 base, there was a span of 4 bases. CDR1 is MNHNY and CDR2 is SVGAGI in the germline V gene (reference sequence). The CDR3 reads CASSPSYEQYF. The DNA of the CDR3 is TGTGCCAGCAGCCCATCCTACGAGCAGTACTTC.

V and J are TRBV7-2 and TRBJ2-7, with D uncertain. In germline, CDR1 is SGHTA, CDR2 FQGNSA. V was pared by 0 bases and J by 2 bases, with 5 bases between. The CDR3 sequence is 13 residues long. CDR3 sequence (DNA): TGTGCCAGCAGCTTAGCGAGTCCCTACGAGCAGTACTTC. This gives the protein CASSLASPYEQYF.

The J gene is TRBJ2-3, the V gene TRBV27; 13 bases are a match to TRBD2. V gave up 3 bases and J gave up 1 base; unmatched junction bases: 1. Germline-derived CDR1 and CDR2 are MNHEY and SMNVEV (reference sequence). This CDR3 has 16 residues. CDR3 DNA sequence: TGTGCCAGCAGTTTCGGACTAGCGGGAGGCACAGATACGCAGTATTTT. Translation: CASSFGLAGGTDTQYF.

The chain uses TRBV5-1 and TRBJ2-7; D is possibly TRBD2 (6 bases). Germline V gene data show CDR1 as SGHRS and CDR2 as YFSETQ. CDR3 length: 13 residues. Trimming stripped 5 bases from V and 2 bases from J, with 11 bases between. CDR3 residues: CASRRDGAYEQYF. In DNA form, the CDR3 reads TGCGCCAGCAGGCGGGACGGGGCCTACGAGCAGTACTTC.

The chain combines TRBV4-3 with TRBJ1-4; 9 positions match TRBD1. CDR1 and CDR2 from the germline V gene are LGHNA and YSLEER. V gave up 0 bases and J gave up 8 bases; unmatched junction bases: 7. The CDR3 length is 16 residues. The CDR3 protein is CASSQDRGTGPEKLFF. CDR3 nucleotide sequence: TGCGCCAGCAGCCAAGATCGGGGGACAGGGCCGGAAAAACTGTTTTTT.

V and J are TRBV5-4 and TRBJ2-5; the D is unclear. Trimming removed 1 base from V and 2 bases from J, with 12 bases in between. This CDR3 is 15 amino acids long. Germline assignment: CDR1 SGHNT and CDR2 YYREEE (reference sequence). This CDR3 is CASSLISSSQETQYF. The DNA of the CDR3 is TGTGCCAGCAGCTTGATTAGCAGTAGTCAAGAGACCCAGTACTTC.